The T cell receptor beta chain described here comes from a study of OX40 agonist ivuxolimab in advanced cancers. Repertoires were generated with immunoSEQ multiplex PCR, while TCRdb's copy carries only in-frame clones and drops some. The table shows approximately 23,000 clones, with approximately 88% occurring only once. J lost 5 bases, V lost 0 bases, and 6 bases had no gene match. The CDR3 is 15 amino acids. Germline CDR1 and CDR2: SGDLS and YYNGEE. The sample consisted of CD4+ or CD8+ T cells sorted from blood, taken in a trial of the OX40 agonist ivuxolimab. The sequence was collected from an adult with an advanced solid tumor such as melanoma, head and neck, liver or kidney cancer. The V and J genes are TRBV9 and TRBJ2-7; TRBD2 agrees at 9 bases. The CDR3 here is CASSVGGGRGNEQYF. The CDR3 nucleotides read TGTGCCAGCAGCGTAGGGGGCGGGAGGGGCAACGAGCAGTACTTC. Drawing the rest from reference TRBV9 and TRBJ2-7, the complete variable domain is DSGVTQTPKHLITATGQRVTLRCSPRSGDLSVYWYQQSLDQGLQFLIQYYNGEERAKGNILERFSAQQFPDLHSELNLSSLELGDSALYFCASSVGGGRGNEQYFGPGTRLTVT.